A single sample gave rise to the 29 T cell receptor beta chains below, sequenced in a study of shared clonotypes between healthy human individuals. Naive CD8 populations comprised CD45RO-negative cells positively selected for CCR7, excluding terminally differentiated effector memory CD45RA+ cells. Measured with immunoSEQ multiplex PCR; TCRdb has only the in-frame clones, and not every one. This table holds more than 2 million clones, about 94% found once. The sequencing input was naive CD8+ T cells from PBMCs. The receptors shown here come from a man between 18 and 29 years old in good health. Some clones in this sample may be carry-over from other donors' samples.

The chain couples TRBV7-8 to TRBJ2-1, with D possibly being TRBD2 (5 bases). The CDR3 spans 15 residues. With 1 base removed from V and 7 bases from J, the gap between germline ends came to 14 bases. Germline CDR1 and CDR2: SGHVS and FQNEAQ. CDR3 bases: TGTGCCAGCAGCTTAGTTAAAGGAGGCACGAATGAGCAGTTCTTC. It translates to CASSLVKGGTNEQFF.

V is TRBV7-3 and J is TRBJ2-1; the D is unclear. V was clipped by 3 bases and J by 7 bases, with 16 bases between them. CDR1 SGHTA and CDR2 FQGTGA come from the germline V gene. The CDR3 length is 15 residues. CDR3 in amino acids: CASSLDLAEVNEQFF. The CDR3 DNA reads TGTGCCAGCAGCTTGGACCTCGCCGAAGTGAATGAGCAGTTCTTC.

With respect to this clone: Other nucleotide sequences in the sample specify the same CDR3. V usage is TRBV5-8 and J usage is TRBJ2-7, with D hard to call. The CDR3 extends over 11 amino acids. Germline loops: CDR1 SGHTS, CDR2 YDEGEE. V shed 0 bases and J shed 5 bases, with 3 bases lying between them. The CDR3, as DNA: TGTGCCAGCAGCTTGGGCCACGAGCAGTACTTC. It encodes CASSLGHEQYF.

The chain links TRBV27 to TRBJ1-1; TRBD1 might be the D (6 bases). The germline CDR1 and CDR2 sequences are MNHEY and SMNVEV (reference sequence). Trimming stripped 7 bases from V and 7 bases from J, with 19 bases between. The CDR3 is 14 residues long. CDR3 region: CASKPLDRVNEAFF. The DNA for the CDR3 is TGTGCCAGCAAACCCCTGGACAGAGTCAATGAAGCTTTCTTT.

V and J are TRBV28 and TRBJ2-1; 9 nucleotides agree with TRBD2. This CDR3 region has 17 residues. In germline, CDR1 is MDHEN, CDR2 SYDVKM. J was trimmed by 7 bases and V by 6 bases; bases with no gene match: 16. The CDR3 loop reads CASSPGVAGVLTNEQFF. The DNA of the CDR3 is TGTGCCAGCAGCCCGGGGGTAGCGGGAGTACTAACGAATGAGCAGTTCTTC.

CDR3 nucleotide sequence: TGTGCCAGCAGCTTTGATTCGGAGAGAAGAAAAAAAAACTATGGCTACACCTTC. It encodes CASSFDSERRKKNYGYTF. The V and J genes are TRBV7-9 and TRBJ1-2; D gene unclear. Germline loops: CDR1 SEHNR, CDR2 FQNEAQ (reference sequence). This CDR3 is 18 amino acids long. V lost 3 bases and J 2 bases, leaving 22 bases between the germline ends.

The V gene is TRBV28, the J gene TRBJ2-7, with 14 positions matching TRBD2. Germline lookup yields CDR1 MDHEN and CDR2 SYDVKM. This CDR3 comprises 16 residues. J was trimmed by 6 bases and V by 4 bases; bases with no gene match: 8. The CDR3 nucleotides read TGTGCCAGCAGTTGGGGACTAGCGGGAGATATCTCCGAGCAGTACTTC. Its protein product is CASSWGLAGDISEQYF.

V is TRBV19 and J is TRBJ1-5; weak D call: TRBD1 (6 bases). CDR3 length: 14 amino acids. Germline-derived CDR1 and CDR2 are LNHDA and SQIVND (reference sequence). Between the trimmed V and J ends, which lost 6 bases and 7 bases, there was a span of 16 bases. This CDR3 reads CASSLQGLWQPQHF. Written as DNA, the CDR3 is TGTGCCAGTAGCCTCCAGGGGCTTTGGCAGCCCCAGCATTTT.

The genes are TRBV7-2 and TRBJ1-4, with D unclear. V was shortened by 5 bases and J by 7 bases, with 11 bases between the two germline ends. The CDR3 is made up of 13 amino acids. The germline CDR1 and CDR2 sequences are SGHTA and FQGNSA. This CDR3 is CASSPRTGEKLFF. The CDR3 DNA reads as TGTGCCAGCAGCCCGAGGACGGGTGAAAAACTGTTTTTT.

The chain employs TRBV5-5 and TRBJ2-7, with D possibly matching TRBD2 (6 bases). CDR1 is SGHKS, CDR2 YYEKEE, per germline (reference sequence). V gave up 2 bases and J gave up 6 bases, with 24 bases separating them. The CDR3 spans 17 residues. The CDR3 here is CASSFYFQSSGPGEQYF. The CDR3 DNA is TGTGCCAGCAGCTTCTATTTTCAGAGTAGCGGTCCTGGCGAGCAGTACTTC.

The V call is TRBV28, the J call TRBJ1-3; D is undetermined. Trimming stripped 6 bases from V and 0 bases from J, with 12 bases between. The CDR3 is 15 residues long. Germline CDR1 is MDHEN and CDR2 is SYDVKM. The CDR3 DNA sequence: TGTGCCAGCAGCCGTCGGAATGACTCTGGAAACACCATATATTTT. It encodes CASSRRNDSGNTIYF.

In its sample, this clone was seen once. Because the CDR3's place on the DNA is in doubt, the DNA is left out and the CDR3 is given as listed by TCRdb. The chain carries TRBV19 and TRBJ2-7. CDR1 is LNHDA and CDR2 is SQIVND in the germline V gene (reference sequence). The CDR3 spans 12 residues, counting both ends. The CDR3 region is CASTSAGSEQYF.

This clone was seen a handful of times. In DNA, the CDR3 is TGTGCCAGCAGCTGGGGGAATGAGCAGTTCTTC. Its translation is CASSWGNEQFF. This chain uses TRBV9 with TRBJ2-1; either TRBD1 or TRBD2 may supply D (5 bases each). Germline lookup yields CDR1 SGDLS and CDR2 YYNGEE. CDR3 length equals 11 residues. Trimming pared 4 bases from V and 7 bases from J, leaving 6 bases between.

CDR3 nucleotides: TGTGCCAGCAGCTTCCCATTAAGCGAGTTAGACGGTGAGCAGTTCTTC. Its translation: CASSFPLSELDGEQFF. The J gene is TRBJ2-1, the V gene TRBV7-6; unclear D gene. CDR3 length equals 16 residues. Looked up from germline, CDR1 is SGHVS and CDR2 is FNYEAQ. The V end lost 3 bases, the J end lost 9 bases, and 21 bases lay between the germline ends.

The chain employs TRBV10-2 and TRBJ2-7; 9 nucleotides agree with TRBD2. Germline V CDR1 and CDR2: WSHSY, SAAADI. Trimming cost V 5 bases and J 3 bases; bases outside gene matches: 2. The CDR3 length is 13 residues. The CDR3 sequence is CASSPSGIYEQYF. CDR3 nucleotides: TGCGCCAGCAGTCCTAGCGGGATCTACGAGCAGTACTTC.

This clone was observed once. J is TRBJ2-2 and V is TRBV19, with 7 bases aligning to TRBD2. The trim removed 6 bases at V and 8 bases at J, leaving 9 bases unmatched. The CDR3 spans 14 residues. Germline V gives CDR1 LNHDA, CDR2 SQIVND (reference sequence). CDR3 nucleotide sequence: TGTGCCAGTAGGGTACGGGAGGTCGCGGGGGAGCTGTTTTTT. As protein: CASRVREVAGELFF.

The V call is TRBV25-1, the J call TRBJ1-3; D is ambiguous. The CDR3 runs to 15 residues. CDR1 MGHDK and CDR2 SYGVNS come from the germline V gene. V lost 7 bases, J lost 4 bases, and 17 bases lay in between. In DNA form, the CDR3 reads TGTGCCAGCAAGGCTAATCAGGTACCCGGAAACACCATATATTTT. Its protein product is CASKANQVPGNTIYF.

The chain carries TRBV28 and TRBJ1-2; D not resolved. V was shortened by 2 bases and J by 7 bases, with 17 bases between the two germline ends. The CDR3 contains 15 residues. Germline loops: CDR1 MDHEN, CDR2 SYDVKM. CDR3 loop: CASSLEKTAPFGYTF. The CDR3 DNA sequence: TGTGCCAGCAGTTTAGAAAAAACCGCCCCGTTTGGCTACACCTTC.

This chain connects TRBV7-9 to TRBJ2-1, with TRBD2 identical over 10 bases. After removal of 6 bases from V and 3 bases from J, the junction contained 5 bases not matched to a gene. This CDR3 spans 15 amino acids. Germline-derived CDR1 and CDR2 are SEHNR and FQNEAQ (reference sequence). The CDR3 DNA follows: TGTGCCAGCAGTCCGAGCGGGAGGGACTACAATGAGCAGTTCTTC. Amino acid sequence: CASSPSGRDYNEQFF. The full variable domain, in which reference TRBV7-9 and TRBJ2-1 provide the parts outside the CDR3, is DTGVSQNPRHKITKRGQNVTFRCDPISEHNRLYWYRQTLGQGPEFLTYFQNEAQLEKSRLLSDRFSAERPKGSFSTLEIQRTEQGDSAMYLCASSPSGRDYNEQFFGPGTRLTVL.

The V and J genes are TRBV7-2 and TRBJ2-3; 11 nucleotides agree with TRBD1. J was trimmed by 3 bases and V by 4 bases; bases with no gene match: 6. In germline, CDR1 is SGHTA, CDR2 FQGNSA. The CDR3 runs to 16 residues. The CDR3 DNA is TGTGCCAGCAGCTATGGGACAGGGGGATATACAGATACGCAGTATTTT. Translation: CASSYGTGGYTDTQYF. Filled out from reference TRBV7-2 and TRBJ2-3, the complete variable domain reads GAGVSQSPSNKVTEKGKDVELRCDPISGHTALYWYRQSLGQGLEFLIYFQGNSAPDKSGLPSDRFSAERTGGSVSTLTIQRTQQEDSAVYLCASSYGTGGYTDTQYFGPGTRLTVL.

This rearrangement joins TRBV7-9 to TRBJ2-3; D gene ambiguous. Trimming stripped 6 bases from V and 9 bases from J, with 10 bases between. CDR3 length: 11 amino acids. Germline V gives CDR1 SEHNR, CDR2 FQNEAQ (reference sequence). Written as DNA, the CDR3 is TGTGCCAGCAGGCAAATGTTGACGCAGTATTTT. Translation: CASRQMLTQYF.

The chain combines TRBV27 with TRBJ2-2; 8 bases map to TRBD1. The V gene's germline CDR1 is MNHEY and CDR2 SMNVEV (reference sequence). There are 16 residues in the CDR3. Losses at the gene ends were 6 bases for V and 1 base for J; bases not matched to a gene: 7. DNA of the CDR3: TGTGCCAGCAGGGACAGGGACCCCTTGAACACCGGGGAGCTGTTTTTT. Amino acid sequence: CASRDRDPLNTGELFF.

This chain links TRBV18 with TRBJ2-7, with TRBD1 identical over 10 bases. CDR1 and CDR2 (germline): KGHSH, LQKENI. Germline trimming cut 4 bases from V and 3 bases from J; bases unmatched to any gene: 6. The CDR3 covers 15 residues. The CDR3 sequence is CASSQDRGQFYEQYF. The CDR3 DNA follows: TGTGCCAGCTCACAAGACAGGGGGCAATTCTACGAGCAGTACTTC.

The chain combines TRBV15 with TRBJ1-5, with D uncertain. Between the trimmed V and J ends, which lost 0 bases and 6 bases, there was a span of 18 bases. This CDR3 region has 17 residues. Germline values: CDR1 LNHNV, CDR2 YYDKDF (reference sequence). CDR3 coding DNA: TGTGCCACCAGCAGAGATCTAAGTCTACGCTGGGGTCAGCCCCAGCATTTT. Residues: CATSRDLSLRWGQPQHF.

This chain connects TRBV6-5 to TRBJ2-7, with TRBD2 identical over 7 bases. There are 14 residues in the CDR3. CDR1 MNHEY and CDR2 SVGAGI come from the germline V gene. V was clipped by 6 bases and J by 7 bases; unmatched bases: 12. This chain's CDR3 is CASSPGLIVPEQYF. CDR3 bases: TGTGCCAGCAGCCCGGGACTAATTGTACCAGAGCAGTACTTC.

The V gene is TRBV4-2, the J gene TRBJ1-2, with D possibly being TRBD1 (5 bases). V lost 4 bases to trimming and J lost 2 bases, with 20 bases between them. The CDR3 loop spans 17 amino acids. Germline lookup yields CDR1 LGHNA and CDR2 YNFKEQ. The CDR3: CASSRLEGRAENYGYTF. The CDR3 DNA follows: TGTGCCAGCAGCCGACTCGAGGGCAGGGCGGAGAACTATGGCTACACCTTC.

The V call is TRBV5-4, the J call TRBJ2-7, with 9 bases identical to TRBD2. The CDR3 length is 15 residues. V lost 8 bases, J lost 0 bases, and 9 bases stayed unmatched. From germline, CDR1 is SGHNT and CDR2 YYREEE (reference sequence). CDR3 loop: CASSRLADSSYEQYF. CDR3 DNA: TGTGCCAGTTCCCGACTAGCGGATAGCTCCTACGAGCAGTACTTC.

V and J are TRBV19 and TRBJ2-7, with no clear D. Between the trimmed V and J ends, which lost 3 bases and 0 bases, there was a span of 12 bases. Germline V gives CDR1 LNHDA, CDR2 SQIVND (reference sequence). This CDR3 has 15 amino acids. CDR3 coding DNA: TGTGCCAGTAGTATTTACGGATCGAGCTCCTACGAGCAGTACTTC. Translated: CASSIYGSSSYEQYF. The full variable domain, its missing parts supplied by reference TRBV19 and TRBJ2-7, is DGGITQSPKYLFRKEGQNVTLSCEQNLNHDAMYWYRQDPGQGLRLIYYSQIVNDFQKGDIAEGYSVSREKKESFPLTVTSAQKNPTAFYLCASSIYGSSSYEQYFGPGTRLTVT.

The chain joins TRBV6-6 to TRBJ2-7; D is undetermined. Germline assignment: CDR1 MNHNY and CDR2 SVGAGI (reference sequence). This CDR3 spans 14 amino acids. The ends were cut back, 6 bases at V and 5 bases at J, with 17 bases in the middle. The CDR3 region has the DNA TGTGCCAGCAGCCCCCTACCGCCCACGCACGAGCAGTACTTC. Translating it yields CASSPLPPTHEQYF.